These 14 T cell receptor beta chains came from one sample sequenced in a study of Graves' ophthalmopathy and Graves' hyperthyroidism. Using RNA transcripts, the TCR beta CDR3 regions were amplified. Second-round multiplex PCR came after a first-round RT-PCR that employed HTBI primers. One entry per CDR3 protein, called by TCRdb with MiXCR from the multiplex PCR reads. The sample has over a million distinct CDR3 sequences; about 38% are singletons. What was sequenced was peripheral blood or thyroid tissue (not recorded which). The source of these receptors is an adult man with Graves' hyperthyroidism.

As for this clonotype: This may be a read error: a much more frequent sequence differs by one nucleotide. This chain uses TRBV5-1 with TRBJ1-1; possible D gene TRBD1, 6 bases. Germline CDR1 SGHRS, CDR2 YFSETQ. The CDR3 extends over 13 amino acids. V lost 4 bases, J lost 6 bases, and 13 bases lay in between. Here the CDR3 DNA reads TGCGCCAGCAGCAGCCAACAGGGAGCTGAAGCTTTCTTT. Amino acid sequence: CASSSQQGAEAFF. The full variable domain, rest sourced from reference TRBV5-1 and TRBJ1-1, is KAGVTQTPRYLIKTRGQQVTLSCSPISGHRSVSWYQQTPGQGLQFLFEYFSETQRNKGNFPGRFSGRQFSNSRSEMNVSTLELGDSALYLCASSSQQGAEAFFGQGTRLTVV.

Here the CDR3 DNA reads TGTGCCAGCAGTTTATCCCCCGCGACAGGGGCCTCCTACGAGCAGTACTTC. Translated: CASSLSPATGASYEQYF. The chain links TRBV7-9 to TRBJ2-7; 8 bases are shared with TRBD1. V dropped 6 bases and J dropped 0; count of bases not matched to a gene: 13. Germline CDR1 is SEHNR and CDR2 is FQNEAQ (reference sequence). The CDR3 runs to 17 residues. The variable domain in full, completed from reference TRBV7-9 and TRBJ2-7, reads DTGVSQNPRHKITKRGQNVTFRCDPISEHNRLYWYRQTLGQGPEFLTYFQNEAQLEKSRLLSDRFSAERPKGSFSTLEIQRTEQGDSAMYLCASSLSPATGASYEQYFGPGTRLTVT.

This clonotype was detected ten times or more. This chain links TRBV7-9 with TRBJ2-7, with TRBD1 matching 9 bases. CDR1 and CDR2 from the germline V gene are SEHNR and FQNEAQ (reference sequence). This CDR3 comprises 14 residues. V dropped 9 bases and J dropped 3; count of bases not matched to a gene: 9. CDR3 bases: TGTGCCAGTAGTACGGGACAGGGCAGCTACGAGCAGTACTTC. Translation: CASSTGQGSYEQYF. Using reference TRBV7-9 and TRBJ2-7 for the parts outside the CDR3, the full variable domain is DTGVSQNPRHKITKRGQNVTFRCDPISEHNRLYWYRQTLGQGPEFLTYFQNEAQLEKSRLLSDRFSAERPKGSFSTLEIQRTEQGDSAMYLCASSTGQGSYEQYFGPGTRLTVT.

This chain joins TRBV20-1 and TRBJ2-6; TRBD1 is a possible D gene (6 bases). CDR3 length: 13 amino acids. The V and J ends lost 1 base and 11 bases respectively, with 12 bases between them. Looked up from germline, CDR1 is DFQATT and CDR2 is SNEGSKA (reference sequence). The chain's CDR3 is CSARVAGVYVLTF. In nucleotides, the CDR3 is TGCAGTGCTAGAGTTGCAGGGGTCTACGTCCTGACTTTC.

The sample holds many counts of this clonotype. This sequence joins TRBV10-3 and TRBJ2-5, with TRBD1 matching over 7 bases. V lost 3 bases, J lost 5 bases, and 12 bases stayed unmatched. Germline V lookup: CDR1 ENHRY, CDR2 SYGVKD. This CDR3 contains 16 residues. The CDR3 bases are TGTGCCATCAGTGATACCAGGGCAGGGGGTCTGGAGACCCAGTACTTC. Translating it yields CAISDTRAGGLETQYF.

In its sample, this clonotype was seen many times. CDR3 loop: CASKDGYARTQPQHF. CDR3 in DNA: TGTGCCAGCAAGGACGGGTACGCAAGAACTCAGCCCCAGCATTTT. The genes are TRBV6-1 and TRBJ1-5; no firm D call. The length of the CDR3 is 15 residues. Trimming removed 7 bases from V and 6 bases from J, with 19 bases in between. Germline V gene sequence: CDR1 MNHNS, CDR2 SASEGT.

The chain links TRBV6-2 or TRBV6-3 to TRBJ2-2, with 8 bases matching TRBD1. Germline V gene data show CDR1 as MNHEY and CDR2 as SVGEGT. The CDR3 spans 14 residues. With V trimmed by 7 bases and J by 6 bases, 7 bases remained unmatched. CDR3 DNA: TGTGCCAGCACCTATGGACAGGGTGCCGGGGAGCTGTTTTTT. This gives the protein CASTYGQGAGELFF.

This clonotype turned up a few times. The CDR3 DNA sequence: TGTGCCAGCAGCCAAGTTCCGCAGGGGCACGACGAGCAGTACTTC. Protein sequence: CASSQVPQGHDEQYF. The J gene is TRBJ2-7, the V gene TRBV7-9, with TRBD1 as a possible D gene (6 bases). The CDR3 is made up of 15 amino acids. Germline CDR1 and CDR2: SEHNR and FQNEAQ (reference sequence). V lost 5 bases and J lost 5, with 19 bases in between.

This clonotype has more than one count but fewer than ten. The V gene is TRBV6-6, the J gene TRBJ1-1; D not resolved. V was clipped by 2 bases and J by 1 base, with 11 bases between them. This CDR3 comprises 15 residues. Germline V CDR1 and CDR2: MNHNY, SVGAGI (reference sequence). The CDR3 reads CASSYHTGTNTEAFF. The CDR3 region has the DNA TGTGCCAGCAGTTACCACACGGGCACGAACACTGAAGCTTTCTTT.

Written as DNA, the CDR3 is TGCAGCGTTGATAGTGGGGGCAGGGGATCGGGCACTGAAGCTTTCTTT. It is translated as CSVDSGGRGSGTEAFF. This chain uses TRBV29-1 with TRBJ1-1; the D gene is possibly TRBD1 (6 bases). The V gene's germline CDR1 is SQVTM and CDR2 ANQGSEA. This CDR3 region has 16 residues. V gave up 3 bases and J gave up 4 bases, with 21 bases separating them.

For this clonotype: A much larger clone differs by one base, so this may be a read error. V is TRBV10-3 and J is TRBJ1-1; D gene uncertain. Trimming took off 6 bases at V and 4 bases at J, with 15 bases between the two ends. This CDR3 is 14 amino acids long. Germline CDR1 and CDR2: ENHRY and SYGVKD. The CDR3 reads CAIREGAEITEAFF. The CDR3 nucleotides are TGTGCCATCAGGGAGGGTGCCGAAATCACTGAAGCTTTCTTT.

The rearrangement links TRBV15 to TRBJ2-2; D is uncertain. The V and J ends lost 1 base and 3 bases respectively, with 9 bases between them. Germline values: CDR1 LNHNV, CDR2 YYDKDF (reference sequence). This CDR3 contains 15 residues. This CDR3 is CATSRGRLYTGELFF. The CDR3 DNA is TGTGCCACCAGCAGAGGTAGACTCTACACCGGGGAGCTGTTTTTT.

The chain carries TRBV28 and TRBJ2-7; D gene uncertain. The CDR3 covers 12 residues. V was clipped by 5 bases and J by 7 bases, with 12 bases between them. Germline V gene lookup returns CDR1 MDHEN and CDR2 SYDVKM. In nucleotides, the CDR3 is TGTGCCAGCAGTGCCGTTCTACGAGAGCAGTACTTC. Protein: CASSAVLREQYF.

This chain joins TRBV6-5 and TRBJ2-7; D is unresolved. CDR1 is MNHEY, CDR2 SVGAGI, per germline. The CDR3 loop spans 14 amino acids. Trimming cost V 5 bases and J 0 bases, with 11 bases left between them. The DNA of the CDR3 is TGTGCCAGCAGTCCAGCCGGTCGCTCCTACGAGCAGTACTTC. It is translated as CASSPAGRSYEQYF.